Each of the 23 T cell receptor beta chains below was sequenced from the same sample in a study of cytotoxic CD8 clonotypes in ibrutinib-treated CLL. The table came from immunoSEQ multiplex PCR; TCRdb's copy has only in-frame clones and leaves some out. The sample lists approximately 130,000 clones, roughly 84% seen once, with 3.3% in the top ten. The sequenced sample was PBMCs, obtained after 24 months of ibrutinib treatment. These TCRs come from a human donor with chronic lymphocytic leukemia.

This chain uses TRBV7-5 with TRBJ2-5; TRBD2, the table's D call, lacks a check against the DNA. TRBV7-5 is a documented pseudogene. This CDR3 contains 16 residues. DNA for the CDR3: TGTGTCAGAAGCCCCCCCGAAGCGGCCCACCAAGAGACCCAGTACTTC. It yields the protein CVRSPPEAAHQETQYF.

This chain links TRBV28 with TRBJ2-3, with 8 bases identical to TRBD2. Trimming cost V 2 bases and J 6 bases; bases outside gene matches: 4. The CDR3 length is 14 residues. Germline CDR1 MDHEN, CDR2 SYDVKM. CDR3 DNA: TGTGCCAGCAGTTTACGGACTAGCAGGGATACGCAGTATTTT. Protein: CASSLRTSRDTQYF.

The CDR3 spells CASSYSSGATEAFF. For the CDR3, the DNA is TGTGCCAGCAGTTACTCGTCAGGGGCAACTGAAGCTTTCTTT. The rearrangement links TRBV6-6 to TRBJ1-1; a possible D gene is TRBD1 (6 bases). CDR1 and CDR2 (germline): MNHNY, SVGAGI (reference sequence). V gave up 0 bases and J gave up 5 bases, with 10 bases separating them. The CDR3 covers 14 residues.

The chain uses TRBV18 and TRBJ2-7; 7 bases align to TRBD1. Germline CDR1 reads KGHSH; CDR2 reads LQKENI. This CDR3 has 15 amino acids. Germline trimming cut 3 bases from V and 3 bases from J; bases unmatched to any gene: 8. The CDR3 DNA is TGTGCCAGCTCACCTCGGGCAGGGGGAAACTACGAGCAGTACTTC. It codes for CASSPRAGGNYEQYF.

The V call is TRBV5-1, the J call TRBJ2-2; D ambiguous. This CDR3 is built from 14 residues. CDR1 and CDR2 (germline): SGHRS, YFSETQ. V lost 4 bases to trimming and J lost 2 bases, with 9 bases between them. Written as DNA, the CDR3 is TGCGCCAGCAGCCCGCAGACTAACACCGGGGAGCTGTTTTTT. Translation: CASSPQTNTGELFF.

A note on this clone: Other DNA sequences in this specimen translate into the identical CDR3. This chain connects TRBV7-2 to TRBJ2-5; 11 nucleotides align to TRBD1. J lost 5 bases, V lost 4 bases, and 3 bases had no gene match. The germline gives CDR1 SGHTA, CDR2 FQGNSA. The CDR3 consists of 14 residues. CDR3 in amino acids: CASSSDRGQETQYF. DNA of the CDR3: TGTGCCAGCAGCTCGGACAGGGGGCAGGAGACCCAGTACTTC. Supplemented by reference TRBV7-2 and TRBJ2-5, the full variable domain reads GAGVSQSPSNKVTEKGKDVELRCDPISGHTALYWYRQSLGQGLEFLIYFQGNSAPDKSGLPSDRFSAERTGGSVSTLTIQRTQQEDSAVYLCASSSDRGQETQYFGPGTRLLVL.

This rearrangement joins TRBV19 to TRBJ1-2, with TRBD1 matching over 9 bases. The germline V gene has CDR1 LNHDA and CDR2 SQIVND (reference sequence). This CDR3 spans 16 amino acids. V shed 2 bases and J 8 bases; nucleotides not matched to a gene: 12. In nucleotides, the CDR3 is TGTGCCAGTAGTATATCTCGACGGGGACAGGGCTACGGCTACACCTTC. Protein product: CASSISRRGQGYGYTF.

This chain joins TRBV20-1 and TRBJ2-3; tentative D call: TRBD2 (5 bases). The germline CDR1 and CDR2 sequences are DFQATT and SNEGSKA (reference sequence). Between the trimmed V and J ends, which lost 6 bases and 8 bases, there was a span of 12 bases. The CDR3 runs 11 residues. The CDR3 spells CSAIIGGTQYF. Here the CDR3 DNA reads TGCAGTGCGATCATTGGAGGTACGCAGTATTTT.

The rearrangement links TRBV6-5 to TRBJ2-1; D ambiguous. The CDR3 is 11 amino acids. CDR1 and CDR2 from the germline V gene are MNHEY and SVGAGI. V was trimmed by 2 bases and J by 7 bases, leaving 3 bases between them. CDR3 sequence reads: CASSYQNEQFF. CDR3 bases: TGTGCCAGCAGTTACCAGAATGAGCAGTTCTTC.

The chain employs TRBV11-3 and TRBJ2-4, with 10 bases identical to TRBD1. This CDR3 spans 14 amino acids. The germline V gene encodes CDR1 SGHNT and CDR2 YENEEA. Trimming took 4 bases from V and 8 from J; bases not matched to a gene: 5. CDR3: CASSSGQGGDIQYF. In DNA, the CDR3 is TGTGCCAGCAGCTCCGGACAGGGGGGCGACATTCAGTACTTC.

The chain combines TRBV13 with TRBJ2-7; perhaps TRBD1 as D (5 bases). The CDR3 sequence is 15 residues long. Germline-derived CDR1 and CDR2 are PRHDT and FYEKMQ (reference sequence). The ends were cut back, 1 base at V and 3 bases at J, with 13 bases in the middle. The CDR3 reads CASSLVPGFGYEQYF. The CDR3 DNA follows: TGTGCCAGCAGCTTAGTTCCAGGGTTCGGCTACGAGCAGTACTTC.

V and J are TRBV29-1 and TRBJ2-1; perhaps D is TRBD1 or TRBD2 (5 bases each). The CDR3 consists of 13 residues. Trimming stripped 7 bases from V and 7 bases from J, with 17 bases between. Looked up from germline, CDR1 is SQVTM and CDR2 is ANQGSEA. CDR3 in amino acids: CSAGSNWGNEQFF. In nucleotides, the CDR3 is TGCAGCGCGGGATCTAATTGGGGGAATGAGCAGTTCTTC.

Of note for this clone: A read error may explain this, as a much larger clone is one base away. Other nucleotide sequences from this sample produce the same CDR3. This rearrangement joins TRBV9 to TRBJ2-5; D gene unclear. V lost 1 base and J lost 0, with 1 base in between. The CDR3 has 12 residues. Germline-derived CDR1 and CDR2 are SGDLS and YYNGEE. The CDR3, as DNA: TGTGCCAGCAGCGTAAACCAAGAGACCCAGTACTTC. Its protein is CASSVNQETQYF.

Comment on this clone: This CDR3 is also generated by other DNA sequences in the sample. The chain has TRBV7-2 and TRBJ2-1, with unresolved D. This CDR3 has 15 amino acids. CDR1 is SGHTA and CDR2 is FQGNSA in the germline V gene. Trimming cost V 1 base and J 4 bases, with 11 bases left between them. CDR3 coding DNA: TGTGCCAGCAGCTTAGTCAGGAGTTCATACAATGAGCAGTTCTTC. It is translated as CASSLVRSSYNEQFF.

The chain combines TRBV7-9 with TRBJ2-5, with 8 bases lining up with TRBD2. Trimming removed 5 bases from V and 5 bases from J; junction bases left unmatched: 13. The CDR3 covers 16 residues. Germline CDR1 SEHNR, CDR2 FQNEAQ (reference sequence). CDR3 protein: CASSHDSGASGETQYF. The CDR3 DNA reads TGTGCCAGCAGCCATGATAGCGGGGCCTCGGGGGAGACCCAGTACTTC.

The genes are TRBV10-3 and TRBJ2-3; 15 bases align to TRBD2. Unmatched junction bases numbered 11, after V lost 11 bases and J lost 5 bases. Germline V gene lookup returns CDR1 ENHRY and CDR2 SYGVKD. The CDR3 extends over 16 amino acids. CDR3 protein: CASRRTSGGDQDTQYF. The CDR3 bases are TGTGCCTCCAGGCGGACTAGCGGGGGGGATCAAGATACGCAGTATTTT.

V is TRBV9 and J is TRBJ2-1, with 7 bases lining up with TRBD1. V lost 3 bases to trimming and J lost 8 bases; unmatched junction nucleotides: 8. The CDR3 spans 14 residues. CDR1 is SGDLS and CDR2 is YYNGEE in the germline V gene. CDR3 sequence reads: CASSDTGDLDEQFF. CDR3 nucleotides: TGTGCCAGCAGCGATACAGGGGATCTCGATGAGCAGTTCTTC. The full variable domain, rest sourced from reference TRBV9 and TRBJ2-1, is DSGVTQTPKHLITATGQRVTLRCSPRSGDLSVYWYQQSLDQGLQFLIQYYNGEERAKGNILERFSAQQFPDLHSELNLSSLELGDSALYFCASSDTGDLDEQFFGPGTRLTVL.

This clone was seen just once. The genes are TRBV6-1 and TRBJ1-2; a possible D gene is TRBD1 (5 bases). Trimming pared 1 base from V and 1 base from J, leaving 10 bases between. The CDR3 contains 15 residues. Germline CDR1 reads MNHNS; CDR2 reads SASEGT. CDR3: CASSEGQTHNYGYTF. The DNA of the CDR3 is TGTGCCAGCAGTGAAGGACAGACCCATAACTATGGCTACACCTTC.

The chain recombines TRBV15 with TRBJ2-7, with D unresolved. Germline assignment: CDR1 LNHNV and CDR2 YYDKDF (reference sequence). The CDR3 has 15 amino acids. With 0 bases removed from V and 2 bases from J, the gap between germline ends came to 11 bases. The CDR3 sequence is CATSREPRGPYEQYF. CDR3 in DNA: TGTGCCACCAGCAGAGAGCCGAGAGGACCCTACGAGCAGTACTTC.

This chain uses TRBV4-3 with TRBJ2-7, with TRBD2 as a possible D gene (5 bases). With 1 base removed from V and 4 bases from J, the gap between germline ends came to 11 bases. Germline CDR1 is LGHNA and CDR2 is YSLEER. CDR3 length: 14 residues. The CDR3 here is CASSQVGSVYEQYF. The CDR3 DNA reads TGCGCCAGCAGCCAAGTGGGTAGCGTGTACGAGCAGTACTTC.

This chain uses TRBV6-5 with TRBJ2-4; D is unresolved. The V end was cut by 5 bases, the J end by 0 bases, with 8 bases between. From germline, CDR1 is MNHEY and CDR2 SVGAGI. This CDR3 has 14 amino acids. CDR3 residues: CASSRRGAKNIQYF. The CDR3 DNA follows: TGTGCCAGCAGTCGCCGCGGAGCCAAAAACATTCAGTACTTC.

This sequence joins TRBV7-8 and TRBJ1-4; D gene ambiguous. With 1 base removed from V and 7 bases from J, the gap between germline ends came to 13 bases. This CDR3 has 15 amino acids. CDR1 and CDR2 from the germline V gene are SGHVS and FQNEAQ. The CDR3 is CASSLGHGISEKLFF. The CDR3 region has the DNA TGTGCCAGCAGCTTAGGGCATGGCATAAGTGAAAAACTGTTTTTT.

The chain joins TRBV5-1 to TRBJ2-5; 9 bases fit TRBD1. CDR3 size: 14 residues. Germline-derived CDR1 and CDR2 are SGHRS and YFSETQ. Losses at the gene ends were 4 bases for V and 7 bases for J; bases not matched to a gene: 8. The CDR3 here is CASSVSGGQGTQYF. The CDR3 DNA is TGCGCCAGCAGCGTGAGTGGGGGACAGGGGACCCAGTACTTC.